This entry concerns a single T cell receptor (beta chain). The antigen is unknown. This sample is part of a study of radiotherapy plus CTLA-4 blockade in lung cancer. The wider study: Objective responses arose in approximately 20% of patients, and 31% experienced disease control. Notes on the study in general: Interferon-beta and early blood T cell clone dynamics reportedly predicted response best.

The CDR3 contains 17 residues. Per the germline V gene, CDR1 is LNHDA and CDR2 is SQIVND (reference sequence). Trimming took 8 bases from V and 4 from J; bases not matched to a gene: 17. TCRdb's table, derived via immunoSEQ multiplex PCR, lists solely in-frame clones and lacks some. The sample lists 43,000 or so clones; 63% were seen once. Sequenced material: peripheral blood, taken from a patient treated with radiotherapy plus ipilimumab. This chain connects TRBV19 to TRBJ1-2, with 9 bases aligning to TRBD1. The clonotype originates from a human donor with non-small cell lung cancer who had a partial response to radiotherapy plus ipilimumab. The CDR3 bases are TGTGCCAGTTCGGCCCGGGACAGGGCCCATCTTAGCTATGGCTACACCTTC. Translation: CASSARDRAHLSYGYTF.